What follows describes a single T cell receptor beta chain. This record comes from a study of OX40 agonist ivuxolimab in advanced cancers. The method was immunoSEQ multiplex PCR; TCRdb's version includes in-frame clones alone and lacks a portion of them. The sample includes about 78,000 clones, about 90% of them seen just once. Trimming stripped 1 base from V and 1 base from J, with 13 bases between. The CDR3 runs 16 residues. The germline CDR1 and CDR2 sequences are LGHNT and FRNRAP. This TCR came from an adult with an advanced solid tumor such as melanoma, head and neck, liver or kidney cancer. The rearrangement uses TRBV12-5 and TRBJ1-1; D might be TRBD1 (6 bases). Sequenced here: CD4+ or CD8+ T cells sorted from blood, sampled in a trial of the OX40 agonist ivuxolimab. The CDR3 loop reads CASGLGRDKQNTEAFF. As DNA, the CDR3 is TGTGCTAGTGGTTTGGGAAGGGACAAACAGAACACTGAAGCTTTCTTT.